A single sample is the source of the 17 T cell receptor beta chains below, sequenced in a study of cytotoxic CD8 clonotypes in ibrutinib-treated CLL. TCRdb's table, derived via immunoSEQ multiplex PCR, lists solely in-frame clones and lacks some. The table records roughly 300,000 clones, about 72% of them present only once. The sample was PBMCs, taken at disease progression, from a patient treated with ibrutinib. The receptors shown here come from a human donor with chronic lymphocytic leukemia.

The rearrangement links TRBV28 to TRBJ1-1, with D maybe TRBD1 (5 bases). This CDR3 has 16 amino acids. From germline, CDR1 is MDHEN and CDR2 SYDVKM. The V gene lost 3 bases and the J gene lost 0 bases, with 14 bases spanning the gap. The CDR3 DNA follows: TGTGCCAGCAGTTTCGGAGGGGCCCCCATGAACACTGAAGCTTTCTTT. Amino acids: CASSFGGAPMNTEAFF.

This clone was seen a handful of times. The rearrangement links TRBV11-3 to TRBJ2-7, with a tentative D call TRBD1 (5 bases). CDR1 SGHNT and CDR2 YENEEA come from the germline V gene. The CDR3 runs to 14 residues. Trimming took off 1 base at V and 4 bases at J, with 11 bases between the two ends. CDR3 sequence: CASSLAPGPYEQYF. DNA for the CDR3: TGTGCCAGCAGCTTAGCCCCAGGGCCGTACGAGCAGTACTTC.

This clone showed up just once. V gene TRBV15 combines with J gene TRBJ2-2, with D tentatively TRBD2 (5 bases). CDR1 LNHNV and CDR2 YYDKDF come from the germline V gene (reference sequence). CDR3 length: 15 residues. V dropped 3 bases and J dropped 6 bases, with 14 bases sitting between them. CDR3 region: CATSSRASLPGELFF. DNA for the CDR3: TGTGCCACCAGCAGCCGGGCTAGCCTGCCCGGGGAGCTGTTTTTT.

The genes are TRBV18 and TRBJ2-1; the D gene is possibly TRBD1 (6 bases). This CDR3 region has 15 residues. Trimming took off 7 bases at V and 1 base at J, with 14 bases between the two ends. From germline, CDR1 is KGHSH and CDR2 LQKENI. The CDR3 spells CASFRQAQSYNEQFF. CDR3 sequence (DNA): TGTGCCAGCTTCCGACAGGCCCAATCCTACAATGAGCAGTTCTTC. Full variable domain (outside the CDR3, taken from reference TRBV18 and TRBJ2-1): NAGVMQNPRHLVRRRGQEARLRCSPMKGHSHVYWYRQLPEEGLKFMVYLQKENIIDESGMPKERFSAEFPKEGPSILRIQQVVRGDSAAYFCASFRQAQSYNEQFFGPGTRLTVL.

The chain couples TRBV5-1 to TRBJ1-1; no reliable D call. Germline V gene data show CDR1 as SGHRS and CDR2 as YFSETQ. V was clipped by 4 bases and J by 6 bases, with 13 bases between them. The CDR3 is made up of 13 amino acids. CDR3 nucleotides: TGCGCCAGCAGCGATTTACCCGGTTCTGAAGCTTTCTTT. Its translation is CASSDLPGSEAFF.

As DNA, the CDR3 is TGTGCCAGCAGTTACTCACGGACAGAAACCCCCTACGAGCAGTACTTC. Translating it yields CASSYSRTETPYEQYF. The chain has TRBV6-5 and TRBJ2-7, with D tentatively TRBD1 (6 bases). The germline V gene has CDR1 MNHEY and CDR2 SVGAGI. CDR3 size: 16 residues. V lost 0 bases and J 2 bases, leaving 14 bases between the germline ends.

This clone occurred once. The chain recombines TRBV19 with TRBJ2-2; TRBD2 agrees at 8 bases. V lost 1 base to trimming and J lost 4 bases; unmatched junction nucleotides: 5. CDR3 length: 16 amino acids. In germline, CDR1 is LNHDA, CDR2 SQIVND (reference sequence). The chain's CDR3 is CASSIVGLAGTGELFF. The DNA for the CDR3 is TGTGCCAGTAGTATAGTGGGGCTAGCGGGCACCGGGGAGCTGTTTTTT.

The CDR3 reads CASSQDLAGVTGNTIYF. The CDR3 bases are TGCGCCAGCAGCCAAGATTTAGCAGGGGTAACTGGAAACACCATATATTTT. The chain has TRBV4-1 and TRBJ1-3, with D possibly being TRBD1 (6 bases). The CDR3 runs 17 residues. The germline V gene has CDR1 MGHRA and CDR2 YSYEKL. The V and J ends lost 0 bases and 2 bases respectively, with 14 bases between them.

On this clone itself: The same CDR3 arises from other DNA sequences in this sample as well. The genes are TRBV5-1 and TRBJ1-5, with unresolved D. Between the trimmed V and J ends, which lost 0 bases and 3 bases, there was a span of 4 bases. CDR3 size: 13 residues. Germline V gives CDR1 SGHRS, CDR2 YFSETQ. The CDR3 spells CASSLGLNQPQHF. The DNA for the CDR3 is TGCGCCAGCAGCTTGGGGCTCAATCAGCCCCAGCATTTT.

This clone was picked up a small number of times. The chain joins TRBV6-5 to TRBJ1-2, with D unresolved. Germline values: CDR1 MNHEY, CDR2 SVGAGI. This CDR3 is built from 14 residues. The V end lost 0 bases, the J end lost 2 bases, and 7 bases lay between the germline ends. This CDR3 is CASSYSQVNYGYTF. CDR3 coding DNA: TGTGCCAGCAGTTACTCCCAGGTGAACTATGGCTACACCTTC.

The rearrangement links TRBV5-6 to TRBJ1-1; D remains unclear. In germline, CDR1 is SGHDT, CDR2 YYEEEE. This CDR3 is built from 14 residues. The V end lost 0 bases, the J end lost 1 base, and 7 bases lay between the germline ends. The CDR3 spells CASSLGPANTEAFF. As DNA, the CDR3 is TGTGCCAGCAGCTTGGGGCCGGCGAACACTGAAGCTTTCTTT. Full variable domain (rest looked up from reference TRBV5-6 and TRBJ1-1): DAGVTQSPTHLIKTRGQQVTLRCSPKSGHDTVSWYQQALGQGPQFIFQYYEEEERQRGNFPDRFSGHQFPNYSSELNVNALLLGDSALYLCASSLGPANTEAFFGQGTRLTVV.

There are a few counts of this clone. V gene TRBV27 combines with J gene TRBJ2-1; a possible D gene is TRBD1 (5 bases). The germline gives CDR1 MNHEY, CDR2 SMNVEV (reference sequence). V lost 5 bases to trimming and J lost 4 bases, with 15 bases between them. CDR3 length: 15 residues. The CDR3 coding sequence is TGTGCCAGCAGTCAAGCAGGACAACAATACAATGAGCAGTTCTTC. Its protein product is CASSQAGQQYNEQFF.

The chain couples TRBV6-1 to TRBJ2-7; 12 nucleotides agree with TRBD1. V lost 4 bases and J lost 4; bases outside the gene matches: 11. From germline, CDR1 is MNHNS and CDR2 SASEGT. This CDR3 is built from 17 residues. CDR3 coding DNA: TGTGCCAGCAGTGTGCGTTTGGGGACAGGGGGCCATTACGAGCAGTACTTC. Its protein is CASSVRLGTGGHYEQYF.

J is TRBJ2-4 and V is TRBV18, with D possibly being TRBD1 (5 bases). CDR3 length equals 15 residues. Germline V gives CDR1 KGHSH, CDR2 LQKENI. Trimming shortened V by 4 bases and J by 3 bases, and 13 bases separated the two germline ends. The CDR3 DNA reads TGTGCCAGCTCACTAGGAAGGGGTGTCAAAAACATTCAGTACTTC. Residues: CASSLGRGVKNIQYF.

CDR3 bases: TGTGCCAGCAGCTTAGCAGGACAGTGGGCTGAAGCTTTCTTT. This translates into CASSLAGQWAEAFF. The chain joins TRBV7-2 to TRBJ1-1; maybe TRBD1 (6 bases). There are 14 residues in the CDR3. V was cut by 0 bases and J by 6 bases, with 11 bases left in between. Germline V CDR1 and CDR2: SGHTA, FQGNSA.

V usage is TRBV4-3 and J usage is TRBJ2-2; D may be TRBD2 (6 bases). Germline values: CDR1 LGHNA, CDR2 YSLEER. The CDR3 loop spans 17 amino acids. The V end was cut by 0 bases, the J end by 5 bases, with 16 bases between. The CDR3 protein is CASSQEMGGTRTGELFF. Written as DNA, the CDR3 is TGCGCCAGCAGCCAAGAAATGGGGGGAACGCGAACCGGGGAGCTGTTTTTT.

This clone was observed a handful of times. In DNA form, the CDR3 reads TGTGCCAGCAGCCCTACAGGGTTATACGAGCAGTACTTC. It encodes CASSPTGLYEQYF. This sequence joins TRBV7-3 and TRBJ2-7, with TRBD1 as a possible D gene (6 bases). The CDR3 has 13 amino acids. Per germline, CDR1 SGHTA and CDR2 FQGTGA. V lost 5 bases to trimming and J lost 4 bases, with 12 bases between them.